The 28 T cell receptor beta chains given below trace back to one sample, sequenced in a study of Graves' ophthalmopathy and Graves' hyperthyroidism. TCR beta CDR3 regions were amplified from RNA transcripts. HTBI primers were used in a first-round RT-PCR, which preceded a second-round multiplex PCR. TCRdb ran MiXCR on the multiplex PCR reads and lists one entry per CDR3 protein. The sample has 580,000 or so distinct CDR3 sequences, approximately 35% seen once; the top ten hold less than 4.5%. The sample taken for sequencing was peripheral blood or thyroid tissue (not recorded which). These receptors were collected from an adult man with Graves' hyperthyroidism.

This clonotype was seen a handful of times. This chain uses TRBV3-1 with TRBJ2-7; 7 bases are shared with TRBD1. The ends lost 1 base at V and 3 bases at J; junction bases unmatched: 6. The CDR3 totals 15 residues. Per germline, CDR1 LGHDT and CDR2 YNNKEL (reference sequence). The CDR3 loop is CASSQGQGRNYEQYF. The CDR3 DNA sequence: TGTGCCAGCAGCCAAGGACAGGGCCGAAACTACGAGCAGTACTTC.

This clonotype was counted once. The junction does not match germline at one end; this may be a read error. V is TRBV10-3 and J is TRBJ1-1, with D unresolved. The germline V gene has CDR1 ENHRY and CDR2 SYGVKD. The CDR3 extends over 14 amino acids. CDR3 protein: CASSETAATNEAFF. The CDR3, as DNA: TGTGCCAGCAGTGAAACGGCAGCCACTAATGAAGCTTTCTTT.

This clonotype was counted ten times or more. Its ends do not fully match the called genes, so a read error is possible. CDR3 amino acids: CAIRGPSLNTEAFF. The CDR3 coding sequence is TGTGCGATCAGGGGGCCCAGTCTGAACACTGAAGCTTTCTTT. This sequence joins TRBV10-3 and TRBJ1-1; 8 bases line up with TRBD1. This CDR3 spans 14 amino acids. The germline gives CDR1 ENHRY, CDR2 SYGVKD.

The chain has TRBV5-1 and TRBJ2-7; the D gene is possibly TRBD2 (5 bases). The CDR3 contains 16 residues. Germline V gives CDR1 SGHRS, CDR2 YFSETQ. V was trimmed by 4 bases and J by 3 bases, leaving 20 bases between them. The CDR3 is CASSPPGQKGLYEQYF. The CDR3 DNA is TGCGCCAGCAGCCCCCCAGGCCAAAAAGGACTCTACGAGCAGTACTTC.

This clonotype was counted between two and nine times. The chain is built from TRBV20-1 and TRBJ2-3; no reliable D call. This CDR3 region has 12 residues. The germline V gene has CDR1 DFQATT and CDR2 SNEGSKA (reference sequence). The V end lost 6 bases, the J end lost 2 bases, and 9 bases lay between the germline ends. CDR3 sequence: CSAHDNTDTQYF. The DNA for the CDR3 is TGCAGTGCGCACGATAACACAGATACGCAGTATTTT.

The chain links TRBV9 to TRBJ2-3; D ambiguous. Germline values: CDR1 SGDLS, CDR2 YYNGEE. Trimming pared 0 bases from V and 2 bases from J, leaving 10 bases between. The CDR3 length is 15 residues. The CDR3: CASSVARSTTDTQYF. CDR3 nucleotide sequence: TGTGCCAGCAGCGTAGCTAGGAGTACCACAGATACGCAGTATTTT. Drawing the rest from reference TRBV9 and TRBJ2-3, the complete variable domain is DSGVTQTPKHLITATGQRVTLRCSPRSGDLSVYWYQQSLDQGLQFLIQYYNGEERAKGNILERFSAQQFPDLHSELNLSSLELGDSALYFCASSVARSTTDTQYFGPGTRLTVL.

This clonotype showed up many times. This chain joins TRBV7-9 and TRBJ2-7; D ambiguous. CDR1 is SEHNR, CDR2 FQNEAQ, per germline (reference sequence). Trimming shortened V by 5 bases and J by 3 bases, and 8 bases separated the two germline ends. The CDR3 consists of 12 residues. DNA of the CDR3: TGTGCCAGCAGCCCGGACGTCTACGAGCAGTACTTC. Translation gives CASSPDVYEQYF. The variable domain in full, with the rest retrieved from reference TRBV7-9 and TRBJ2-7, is DTGVSQNPRHKITKRGQNVTFRCDPISEHNRLYWYRQTLGQGPEFLTYFQNEAQLEKSRLLSDRFSAERPKGSFSTLEIQRTEQGDSAMYLCASSPDVYEQYFGPGTRLTVT.

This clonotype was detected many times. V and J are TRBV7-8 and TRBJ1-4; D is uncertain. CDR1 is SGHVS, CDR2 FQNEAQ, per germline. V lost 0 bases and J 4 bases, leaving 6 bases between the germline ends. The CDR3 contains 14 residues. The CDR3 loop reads CASSLAPSNEKLFF. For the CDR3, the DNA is TGTGCCAGCAGCTTAGCCCCCAGTAATGAAAAACTGTTTTTT.

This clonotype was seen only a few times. CDR3 region: CASRLLQGARTEAFF. CDR3 bases: TGTGCCAGCAGACTCTTACAGGGGGCGCGTACTGAAGCTTTCTTT. The chain has TRBV2 and TRBJ1-1, with TRBD1 identical over 9 bases. Germline assignment: CDR1 SNHLY and CDR2 FYNNEI. The V and J ends lost 6 bases and 5 bases, in that order; junction bases with no gene match: 10. There are 15 residues in the CDR3.

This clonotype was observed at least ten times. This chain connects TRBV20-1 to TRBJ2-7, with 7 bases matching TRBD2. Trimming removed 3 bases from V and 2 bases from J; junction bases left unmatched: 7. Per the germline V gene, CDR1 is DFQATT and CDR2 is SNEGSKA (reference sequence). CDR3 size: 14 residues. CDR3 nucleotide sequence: TGCAGTGCTAGCCCCAGCGGGGACGCCTACGAGCAGTACTTC. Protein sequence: CSASPSGDAYEQYF.

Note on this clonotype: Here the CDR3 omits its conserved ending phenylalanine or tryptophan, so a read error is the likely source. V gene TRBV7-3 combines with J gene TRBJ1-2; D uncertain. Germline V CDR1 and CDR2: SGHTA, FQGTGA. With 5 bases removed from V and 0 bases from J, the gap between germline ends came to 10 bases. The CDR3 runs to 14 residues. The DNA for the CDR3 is TGTGCCAGCAGCCATAACGGATCTAACTATGGCTACACCCTC. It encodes CASSHNGSNYGYTL.

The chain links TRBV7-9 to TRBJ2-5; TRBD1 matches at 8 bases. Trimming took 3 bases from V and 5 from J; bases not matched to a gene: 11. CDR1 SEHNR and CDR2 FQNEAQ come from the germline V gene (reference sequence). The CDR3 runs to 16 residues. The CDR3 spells CASSLVSFRGQETQYF. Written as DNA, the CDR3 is TGTGCCAGCAGCTTGGTGTCTTTCAGGGGGCAGGAGACCCAGTACTTC.

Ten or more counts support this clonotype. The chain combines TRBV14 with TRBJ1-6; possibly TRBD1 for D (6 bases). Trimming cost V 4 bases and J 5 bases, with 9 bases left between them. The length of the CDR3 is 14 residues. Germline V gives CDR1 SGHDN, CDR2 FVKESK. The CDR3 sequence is CASSPGQNNSPLHF. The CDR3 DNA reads TGTGCCAGCAGCCCAGGACAGAATAATTCACCCCTCCACTTT.

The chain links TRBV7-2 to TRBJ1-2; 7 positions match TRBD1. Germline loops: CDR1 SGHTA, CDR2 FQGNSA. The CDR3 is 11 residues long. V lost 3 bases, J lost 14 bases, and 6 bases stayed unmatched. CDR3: CASSLPRQGTF. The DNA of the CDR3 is TGTGCCAGCAGCTTGCCCAGACAGGGAACCTTC.

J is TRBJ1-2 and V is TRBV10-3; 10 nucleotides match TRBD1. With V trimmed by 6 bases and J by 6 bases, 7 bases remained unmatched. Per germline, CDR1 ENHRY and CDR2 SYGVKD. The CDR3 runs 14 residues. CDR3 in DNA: TGTGCCATCAGGACCCAGGACAGGGGGGATGGCTACACCTTC. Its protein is CAIRTQDRGDGYTF.

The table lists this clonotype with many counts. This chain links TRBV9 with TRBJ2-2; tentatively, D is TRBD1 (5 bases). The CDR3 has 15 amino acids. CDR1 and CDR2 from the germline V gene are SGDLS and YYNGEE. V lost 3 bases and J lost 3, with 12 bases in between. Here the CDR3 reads CASSGRTRDTGELFF. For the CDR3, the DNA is TGTGCCAGCAGCGGCAGGACCAGGGACACCGGGGAGCTGTTTTTT.

This chain's CDR3 is CSVDGYNEQFF. CDR3 DNA sequence: TGCAGCGTTGACGGTTACAATGAGCAGTTCTTC. The rearrangement uses TRBV29-1 and TRBJ2-5; D call uncertain. The DNA end is more similar to TRBJ2-1, so the J call may be wrong. The CDR3 runs 11 residues. Germline loops: CDR1 SQVTM, CDR2 ANQGSEA.

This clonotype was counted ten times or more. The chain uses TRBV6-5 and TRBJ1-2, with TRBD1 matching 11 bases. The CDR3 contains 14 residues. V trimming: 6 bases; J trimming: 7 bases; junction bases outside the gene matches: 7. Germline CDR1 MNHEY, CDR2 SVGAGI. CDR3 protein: CASRRRTGGFGYTF. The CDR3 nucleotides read TGTGCCAGCAGACGACGGACAGGGGGCTTTGGCTACACCTTC.

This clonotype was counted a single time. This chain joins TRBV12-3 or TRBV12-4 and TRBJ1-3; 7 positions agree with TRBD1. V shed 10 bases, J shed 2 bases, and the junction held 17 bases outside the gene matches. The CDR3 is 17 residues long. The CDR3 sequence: CAITAGPSTGAGNTIYF. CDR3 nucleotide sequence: TGTGCCATTACAGCGGGACCTAGCACAGGGGCTGGAAACACCATATATTTT.

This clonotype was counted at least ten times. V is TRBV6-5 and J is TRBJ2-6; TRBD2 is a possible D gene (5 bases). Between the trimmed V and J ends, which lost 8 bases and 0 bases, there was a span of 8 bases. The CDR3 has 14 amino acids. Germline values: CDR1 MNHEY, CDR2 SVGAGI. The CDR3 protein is CASLGSSGANVLTF. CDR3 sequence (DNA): TGTGCCAGCTTGGGGAGCTCTGGGGCCAACGTCCTGACTTTC.

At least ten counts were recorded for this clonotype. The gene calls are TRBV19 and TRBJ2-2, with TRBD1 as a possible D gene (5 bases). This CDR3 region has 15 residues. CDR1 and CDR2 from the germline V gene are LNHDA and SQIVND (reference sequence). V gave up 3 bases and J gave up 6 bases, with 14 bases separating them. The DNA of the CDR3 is TGTGCCAGTAGTATTTCCAGGGCTATCGCCGGGGAGCTGTTTTTT. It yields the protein CASSISRAIAGELFF.

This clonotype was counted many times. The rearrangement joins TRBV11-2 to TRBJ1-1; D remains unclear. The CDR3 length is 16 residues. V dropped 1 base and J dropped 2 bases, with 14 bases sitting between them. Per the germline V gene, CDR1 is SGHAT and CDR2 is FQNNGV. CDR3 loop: CASSLAALGSNTEAFF. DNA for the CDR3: TGTGCCAGCAGCTTAGCGGCGCTGGGCAGTAACACTGAAGCTTTCTTT.

CDR3 bases: TGTGCCAGTAGTATAGGGACAGGGGGCTCGGATCAGCCCCAGCATTTT. It encodes CASSIGTGGSDQPQHF. The chain employs TRBV19 and TRBJ1-5; 11 nucleotides align to TRBD1. J gave up 5 bases and V 1 base, and 4 bases lay outside the gene matches. The germline V gene encodes CDR1 LNHDA and CDR2 SQIVND (reference sequence). This CDR3 comprises 16 residues. Together with reference TRBV19 and TRBJ1-5, the CDR3 gives the full variable domain: DGGITQSPKYLFRKEGQNVTLSCEQNLNHDAMYWYRQDPGQGLRLIYYSQIVNDFQKGDIAEGYSVSREKKESFPLTVTSAQKNPTAFYLCASSIGTGGSDQPQHFGDGTRLSIL.

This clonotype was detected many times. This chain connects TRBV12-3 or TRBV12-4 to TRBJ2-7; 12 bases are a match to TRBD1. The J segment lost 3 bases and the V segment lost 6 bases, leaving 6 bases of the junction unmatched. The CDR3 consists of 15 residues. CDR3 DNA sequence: TGTGCCAGCAGCCGAGGGACAGGGGGCAGCTACGAGCAGTACTTC. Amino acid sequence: CASSRGTGGSYEQYF.

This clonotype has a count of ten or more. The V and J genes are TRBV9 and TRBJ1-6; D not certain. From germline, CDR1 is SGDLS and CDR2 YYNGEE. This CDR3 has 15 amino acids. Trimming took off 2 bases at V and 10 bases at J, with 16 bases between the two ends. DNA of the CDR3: TGTGCCAGCAGCGTGGACTCGGGGTTTCACTCACCCCTCCACTTT. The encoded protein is CASSVDSGFHSPLHF.

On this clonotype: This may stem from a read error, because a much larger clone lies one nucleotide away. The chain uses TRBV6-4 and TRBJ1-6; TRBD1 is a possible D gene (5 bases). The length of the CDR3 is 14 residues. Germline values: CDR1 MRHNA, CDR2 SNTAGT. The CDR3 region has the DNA TGTGGCAGCAGTGAACGGCTGGGGGGTTCACCCCTCCACTTT. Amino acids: CGSSERLGGSPLHF.

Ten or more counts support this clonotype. The CDR3 nucleotides read TGTGCCAGTATCAAGGGGGTAGGAGCTGAAGCTTTCTTT. Translation gives CASIKGVGAEAFF. V usage is TRBV19 and J usage is TRBJ1-1; D might be TRBD1 (6 bases). The CDR3 is made up of 13 amino acids. The V and J ends lost 7 bases and 6 bases respectively, with 15 bases between them. CDR1 is LNHDA and CDR2 is SQIVND in the germline V gene (reference sequence).

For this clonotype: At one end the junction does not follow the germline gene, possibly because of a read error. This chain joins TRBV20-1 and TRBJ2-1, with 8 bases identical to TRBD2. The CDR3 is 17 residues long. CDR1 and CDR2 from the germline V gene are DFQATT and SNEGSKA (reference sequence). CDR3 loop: CIAPSRSGGSVYNEQFF. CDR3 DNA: TGCATTGCTCCCTCGAGGAGCGGGGGTTCCGTTTACAATGAGCAGTTCTTC.